This T cell receptor (beta chain) was retrieved from a study of blood T cells in healthy people across ages. Broader study findings: No one knew whether donors had CMV, which possibly confounded expanded clonotype changes.

In this sample, this clonotype turned up many times. Its specificity is not known. It may be a read error: a sequence one base away is much more abundant. Whenever a sample was processed, at least 6.5 million PBMCs were isolated. A second PCR of roughly 7 to 11 cycles used a sample-barcoded 5' primer and a J-beta primer mix. A minimum of 3 million CDR3-containing paired-end reads was obtained for each sample. TCRdb independently ran MiXCR on the 5' RACE reads; one entry per CDR3 protein. Of approximately 850,000 distinct CDR3 sequences detected, roughly 64% appear once; the ten largest clones hold about 20%. Germline loops: CDR1 MDHEN, CDR2 SYDVKM. The CDR3 has 14 residues. V lost 5 bases and J 5 bases, leaving 15 bases between the germline ends.

This chain links TRBV28 with TRBJ1-2; D remains unclear. Sequencing input: blood. The TCR comes from a man aged 25-45 years in good health. As DNA, the CDR3 is TGTGCCAGCAGTGCCAGAGCGTCACTATATGGCTACACCTTC. Its protein product is CASSARASLYGYTF.